These 14 T cell receptor beta chains originate from one sample sequenced in a study of Tregs in tolerant kidney transplant recipients. TCRdb's copy holds only in-frame clones and misses some; the assay was immunoSEQ multiplex PCR. Of 100,000 to 120,000 clones listed, almost 90% are singletons. Source: CD4+ T cells from blood, taken before the transplant. The receptors were sampled from a human donor who received a combined kidney and bone marrow transplant.

This chain connects TRBV5-4 to TRBJ2-2; 8 nucleotides match TRBD2. The germline gives CDR1 SGHNT, CDR2 YYREEE (reference sequence). V lost 0 bases to trimming and J lost 3 bases; unmatched junction nucleotides: 4. This CDR3 spans 16 amino acids. For the CDR3, the DNA is TGTGCCAGCAGCTTGGCCGGGACTAGGGACACCGGGGAGCTGTTTTTT. This translates into CASSLAGTRDTGELFF.

This clone was detected once. This rearrangement joins TRBV15 to TRBJ2-2; D unresolved. The V and J ends lost 3 bases and 7 bases respectively, with 6 bases between them. Germline CDR1 LNHNV, CDR2 YYDKDF (reference sequence). The CDR3 has 12 residues. CDR3 sequence (DNA): TGTGCCACCAGCAGCTCCCGCGGGGAGCTGTTTTTT. Translation: CATSSSRGELFF.

The chain joins TRBV4-1 to TRBJ1-4; the match to TRBD1 covers 10 bases. CDR3 length: 16 residues. The trim removed 1 base at V and 8 bases at J, leaving 7 bases unmatched. Germline V lookup: CDR1 MGHRA, CDR2 YSYEKL. CDR3 bases: TGCGCCAGCAGCCAAGGACAGGGGGCAACGGTGGAAAAACTGTTTTTT. This gives the protein CASSQGQGATVEKLFF.

The chain combines TRBV30 with TRBJ2-7; D remains unclear. CDR1 and CDR2 (germline): GTSNPN, SVGIG (reference sequence). V was trimmed by 4 bases and J by 2 bases, leaving 15 bases between them. This CDR3 is 14 amino acids long. The CDR3 DNA reads as TGTGCCTGGACGCACAAGCGATCGACCTACGAGCAGTACTTC. This codes for CAWTHKRSTYEQYF.

The chain recombines TRBV7-9 with TRBJ1-5; TRBD1 matches 8 bases. This CDR3 region has 14 residues. J gave up 5 bases and V 1 base, and 1 base lay outside the gene matches. From germline, CDR1 is SEHNR and CDR2 FQNEAQ (reference sequence). For the CDR3, the DNA is TGTGCCAGCAGCTTAGACAGGGGGGATCAGCCCCAGCATTTT. As protein: CASSLDRGDQPQHF.

V and J are TRBV5-1 and TRBJ1-4; TRBD1 matches at 9 bases. The CDR3 extends over 15 amino acids. V gave up 0 bases and J gave up 7 bases; unmatched junction bases: 4. Germline CDR1 is SGHRS and CDR2 is YFSETQ. Here the CDR3 DNA reads TGCGCCAGCAGCTTGGAGGGGACAGGGAGTGAAAAACTGTTTTTT. Encoded protein: CASSLEGTGSEKLFF.

The chain is built from TRBV30 and TRBJ2-1; D gene uncertain. The CDR3 has 12 residues. V was clipped by 2 bases and J by 9 bases, with 11 bases between them. Looked up from germline, CDR1 is GTSNPN and CDR2 is SVGIG (reference sequence). CDR3 loop: CAWSRERGEQFF. CDR3 DNA: TGTGCCTGGAGTCGCGAGCGTGGTGAGCAGTTCTTC. Supplemented by reference TRBV30 and TRBJ2-1, the full variable domain reads SQTIHQWPATLVQPVGSPLSLECTVEGTSNPNLYWYRQAAGRGLQLLFYSVGIGQISSEVPQNLSASRPQDRQFILSSKKLLLSDSGFYLCAWSRERGEQFFGPGTRLTVL.

V gene TRBV7-9 combines with J gene TRBJ2-3, with TRBD2 matching over 12 bases. The CDR3 spans 12 residues. Germline CDR1 is SEHNR and CDR2 is FQNEAQ (reference sequence). After removal of 5 bases from V and 14 bases from J, the junction contained 5 bases not matched to a gene. The CDR3 coding sequence is TGTGCCAGCAGCAGAATGGGACTAGCGGGGTATTTT. As protein: CASSRMGLAGYF.

V gene TRBV11-2 combines with J gene TRBJ1-6; no clear D. Between the trimmed V and J ends, which lost 5 bases and 2 bases, there was a span of 13 bases. The length of the CDR3 is 16 residues. Germline CDR1 reads SGHAT; CDR2 reads FQNNGV. This CDR3 is CASSPSRITYNSPLHF. CDR3 DNA sequence: TGTGCCAGCAGCCCATCCAGGATCACCTATAATTCACCCCTCCACTTT. Together with reference TRBV11-2 and TRBJ1-6, the CDR3 gives the full variable domain: EAGVAQSPRYKIIEKRQSVAFWCNPISGHATLYWYQQILGQGPKLLIQFQNNGVVDDSQLPKDRFSAERLKGVDSTLKIQPAKLEDSAVYLCASSPSRITYNSPLHFGNGTRLTVT.

This chain connects TRBV5-1 to TRBJ2-5; D gene ambiguous. Trimming pared 0 bases from V and 2 bases from J, leaving 8 bases between. CDR1 is SGHRS, CDR2 YFSETQ, per germline. CDR3 length equals 14 residues. This CDR3 reads CASSLVPIQETQYF. The DNA of the CDR3 is TGCGCCAGCAGCTTGGTTCCAATTCAAGAGACCCAGTACTTC.

The chain uses TRBV25-1 and TRBJ1-1; 8 nucleotides agree with TRBD1. CDR1 is MGHDK, CDR2 SYGVNS, per germline. CDR3 size: 14 residues. Germline trimming cut 4 bases from V and 5 bases from J; bases unmatched to any gene: 6. CDR3 protein: CASSAYTGGTEAFF. The CDR3 DNA reads TGTGCCAGCAGTGCCTATACAGGGGGTACTGAAGCTTTCTTT. Combining the CDR3 with reference TRBV25-1 and TRBJ1-1 gives the whole variable domain EADIYQTPRYLVIGTGKKITLECSQTMGHDKMYWYQQDPGMELHLIHYSYGVNSTEKGDLSSESTVSRIRTEHFPLTLESARPSHTSQYLCASSAYTGGTEAFFGQGTRLTVV.

The chain uses TRBV4-3 and TRBJ1-2; 8 nucleotides align to TRBD1. With 4 bases clipped from V and 6 bases from J, the junction kept 10 bases outside the gene matches. This CDR3 has 15 amino acids. The germline CDR1 and CDR2 sequences are LGHNA and YSLEER. Here the CDR3 reads CASSPRGQGADGYTF. The CDR3 bases are TGCGCCAGCAGCCCAAGGGGGCAGGGGGCAGATGGCTACACCTTC.

The chain combines TRBV6-6 with TRBJ2-7; TRBD1 matches at 8 bases. Germline CDR1 MNHNY, CDR2 SVGAGI (reference sequence). The CDR3 length is 15 residues. With 0 bases clipped from V and 7 bases from J, the junction kept 8 bases outside the gene matches. CDR3 region: CASSYSARGQGEQYF. The CDR3 coding sequence is TGTGCCAGCAGTTACTCTGCCAGGGGGCAAGGGGAGCAGTACTTC.

Note on this clone: Other DNA variants within this sample encode the same CDR3. This chain links TRBV6-6 with TRBJ1-1, with 9 nucleotides matching TRBD1. The CDR3 has 14 residues. The germline CDR1 and CDR2 sequences are MNHNY and SVGAGI (reference sequence). The V gene end was trimmed by 0 bases and the J gene end by 6 bases; junction bases not matched to a gene: 2. CDR3 residues: CASSYSDRGPEAFF. The DNA for the CDR3 is TGTGCCAGCAGTTACTCGGACAGGGGCCCTGAAGCTTTCTTT.